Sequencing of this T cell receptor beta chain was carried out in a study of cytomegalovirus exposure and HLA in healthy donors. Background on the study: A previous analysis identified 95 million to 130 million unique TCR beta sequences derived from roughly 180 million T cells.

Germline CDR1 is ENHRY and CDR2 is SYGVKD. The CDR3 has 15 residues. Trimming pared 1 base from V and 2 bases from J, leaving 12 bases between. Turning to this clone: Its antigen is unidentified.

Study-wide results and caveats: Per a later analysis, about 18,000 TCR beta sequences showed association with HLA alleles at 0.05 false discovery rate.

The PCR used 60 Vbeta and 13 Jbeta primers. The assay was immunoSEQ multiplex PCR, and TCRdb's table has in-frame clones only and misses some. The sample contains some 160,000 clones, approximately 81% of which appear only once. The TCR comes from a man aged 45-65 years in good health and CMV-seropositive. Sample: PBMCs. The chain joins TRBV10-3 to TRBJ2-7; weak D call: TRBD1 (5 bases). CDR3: CAISEWQGSTYEQYF. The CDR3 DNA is TGTGCCATCAGTGAGTGGCAGGGATCTACCTACGAGCAGTACTTC.